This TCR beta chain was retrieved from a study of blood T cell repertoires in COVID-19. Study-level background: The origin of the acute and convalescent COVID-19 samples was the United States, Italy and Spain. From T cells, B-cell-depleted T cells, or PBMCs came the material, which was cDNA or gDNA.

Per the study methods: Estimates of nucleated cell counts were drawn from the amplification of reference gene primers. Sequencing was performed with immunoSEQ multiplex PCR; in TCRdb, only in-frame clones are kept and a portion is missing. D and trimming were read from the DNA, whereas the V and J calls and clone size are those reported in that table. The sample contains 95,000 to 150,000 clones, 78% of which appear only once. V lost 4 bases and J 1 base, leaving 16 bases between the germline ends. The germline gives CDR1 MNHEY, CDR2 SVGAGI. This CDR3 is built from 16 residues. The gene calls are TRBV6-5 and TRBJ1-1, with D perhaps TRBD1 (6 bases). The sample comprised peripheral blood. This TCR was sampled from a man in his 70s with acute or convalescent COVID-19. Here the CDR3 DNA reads TGTGCCAGCAGTTCCCACAGACAGGCCGAGAACACTGAAGCTTTCTTT. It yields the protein CASSSHRQAENTEAFF.